This record covers a single TCR beta chain. This record comes from a study of T cell responses to AZD1222 COVID-19 vaccine. TCRdb's table, derived via immunoSEQ multiplex PCR, lists solely in-frame clones and lacks some. Of some 150,000 clones in the sample, about 92% were seen once. This TCR derives from an adult in good health. The material sequenced was peripheral blood, taken on day 0 of AZD1222 vaccination.

The CDR3 DNA sequence: TGCGCCAGCAGCGCACTACCCCTGATTGGGGACACTGAAGCTTTCTTT. It yields the protein CASSALPLIGDTEAFF. This rearrangement joins TRBV5-1 to TRBJ1-1, with unresolved D. The germline gives CDR1 SGHRS, CDR2 YFSETQ. This CDR3 region has 16 residues. V was trimmed by 4 bases and J by 3 bases, leaving 19 bases between them.